A single sample is the source of the 24 T cell receptor beta chains below, sequenced in a study of Ad26.COV2.S vaccination and SARS-CoV-2 variants. TCRdb keeps only in-frame clones here, not all; method: immunoSEQ multiplex PCR. This table holds 350,000 to 450,000 clones, 83% found once. Described treatment: some 20 received Ad26.COV2.S at low or high dose, single or two shots; several received placebo; per-sample allocation not given. Specimen acquisition occurred on day 63 following the initial vaccine or placebo injection. The starting material was peripheral blood, obtained in a trial of Ad26.COV2.S vaccine versus placebo. The receptors shown here come from a person between 18 and 65 years old who received the Ad26.COV2.S COVID-19 vaccine or a placebo.

About this clone itself: Other DNA variants within this sample encode the same CDR3. The chain employs TRBV18 and TRBJ2-5; tentatively, D is TRBD1 (6 bases). The V end lost 6 bases, the J end lost 2 bases, and 7 bases lay between the germline ends. CDR1 KGHSH and CDR2 LQKENI come from the germline V gene. This CDR3 is built from 12 residues. The CDR3 is CASSGQQETQYF. CDR3 sequence (DNA): TGTGCCAGCTCCGGACAGCAAGAGACCCAGTACTTC.

The genes are TRBV15 and TRBJ1-4; 7 bases line up with TRBD1. Losses at the gene ends were 2 bases for V and 5 bases for J; bases not matched to a gene: 11. Germline V lookup: CDR1 LNHNV, CDR2 YYDKDF (reference sequence). The CDR3 loop spans 17 amino acids. DNA of the CDR3: TGTGCCACCAGCAGAAGACCGGGGGACAGACAAAATGAAAAACTGTTTTTT. Translating it yields CATSRRPGDRQNEKLFF.

V is TRBV2 and J is TRBJ2-7; 10 nucleotides match TRBD2. The CDR3 extends over 16 amino acids. V lost 1 base and J lost 4; bases outside the gene matches: 7. The germline CDR1 and CDR2 sequences are SNHLY and FYNNEI. CDR3 amino acids: CASSEGWASGSYEQYF. CDR3 sequence (DNA): TGTGCCAGCAGTGAAGGATGGGCTAGCGGGAGTTACGAGCAGTACTTC.

The chain uses TRBV28 and TRBJ1-1; D not resolved. Per germline, CDR1 MDHEN and CDR2 SYDVKM. V gave up 5 bases and J gave up 1 base, with 14 bases separating them. CDR3 length: 15 amino acids. This CDR3 is CASSPLLRANTEAFF. The CDR3, as DNA: TGTGCCAGCAGTCCCCTGTTAAGGGCGAACACTGAAGCTTTCTTT.

The J gene is TRBJ2-3, the V gene TRBV5-1; tentatively, D is TRBD1 (6 bases). Germline CDR1 reads SGHRS; CDR2 reads YFSETQ. This CDR3 spans 14 amino acids. V lost 3 bases and J 5 bases, leaving 13 bases between the germline ends. The CDR3 DNA reads TGCGCCAGCAGCTCACAGGGTATGGGAGATACGCAGTATTTT. The encoded protein is CASSSQGMGDTQYF.

CDR3 DNA sequence: TGTGCCAGCAGCTTAGCAGGGGCCCAACAGCCCCAGCATTTT. It is translated as CASSLAGAQQPQHF. The chain joins TRBV7-9 to TRBJ1-5, with a possible D match to TRBD1 (5 bases). Germline CDR1 is SEHNR and CDR2 is FQNEAQ (reference sequence). This CDR3 comprises 14 residues. Trimming shortened V by 0 bases and J by 7 bases, and 10 bases separated the two germline ends.

This chain joins TRBV29-1 and TRBJ2-1; D ambiguous. Trimming left V 3 bases short and J 5 bases short, with 14 bases between. Germline lookup yields CDR1 SQVTM and CDR2 ANQGSEA. This CDR3 spans 14 amino acids. CDR3 bases: TGCAGCGTTGACGGCCTAGGATTCGACAATGAGCAGTTCTTC. Translation: CSVDGLGFDNEQFF.

The chain couples TRBV27 to TRBJ2-1, with TRBD2 identical over 10 bases. CDR3 size: 22 residues. CDR1 MNHEY and CDR2 SMNVEV come from the germline V gene (reference sequence). J gave up 4 bases and V 1 base, and 22 bases lay outside the gene matches. In nucleotides, the CDR3 is TGTGCCAGCAGTTTATTTGTCCCATTCAAGAGCCTCGGACTAGCGGTTTACAATGAGCAGTTCTTC. Encoded protein: CASSLFVPFKSLGLAVYNEQFF.

CDR3 sequence reads: CASSNIAGLTGRDQPQHF. In nucleotides, the CDR3 is TGTGCCAGCAGCAATATCGCCGGGTTGACAGGGAGGGATCAGCCCCAGCATTTT. This chain joins TRBV21-1 and TRBJ1-5. TRBV21-1 is a pseudogene locus. The CDR3 loop spans 18 amino acids.

The chain joins TRBV7-3 to TRBJ2-1; weak D call: TRBD2 (7 bases). The CDR3 totals 15 residues. V dropped 5 bases and J dropped 3 bases, with 14 bases sitting between them. CDR1 and CDR2 from the germline V gene are SGHTA and FQGTGA. The CDR3 DNA sequence: TGTGCCAGCAGCCTCATCGGGGGGCACTACAATGAGCAGTTCTTC. Translating gives CASSLIGGHYNEQFF.

The V gene is TRBV15, the J gene TRBJ1-1; no clear D gene. This CDR3 region has 15 residues. The germline CDR1 and CDR2 sequences are LNHNV and YYDKDF (reference sequence). V lost 0 bases to trimming and J lost 0 bases, with 8 bases between them. DNA of the CDR3: TGTGCCACCAGCAGAGATAGAAGATTGAACACTGAAGCTTTCTTT. Its translation: CATSRDRRLNTEAFF. Looking up the rest from reference TRBV15 and TRBJ1-1 gives the full variable domain: DAMVIQNPRYQVTQFGKPVTLSCSQTLNHNVMYWYQQKSSQAPKLLFHYYDKDFNNEADTPDNFQSRRPNTSFCFLDIRSPGLGDTAMYLCATSRDRRLNTEAFFGQGTRLTVV.

This chain links TRBV6-6 with TRBJ2-2; TRBD1 might be the D (6 bases). The CDR3 is 14 amino acids. The germline V gene has CDR1 MNHNY and CDR2 SVGAGI (reference sequence). Trimming pared 11 bases from V and 3 bases from J, leaving 16 bases between. The CDR3 here is CAGQGDTYTGELFF. CDR3 nucleotide sequence: TGTGCCGGACAAGGGGACACCTACACCGGGGAGCTGTTTTTT.

This clone was seen once. The chain carries TRBV27 and TRBJ2-5; TRBD2 agrees at 8 bases. Unmatched junction bases numbered 3, after V lost 1 base and J lost 5 bases. Germline assignment: CDR1 MNHEY and CDR2 SMNVEV (reference sequence). This CDR3 contains 14 residues. The CDR3 here is CASSLYPGGETQYF. In DNA form, the CDR3 reads TGTGCCAGCAGTTTATACCCGGGAGGGGAGACCCAGTACTTC.

This clone has only a few counts. The chain links TRBV2 to TRBJ1-5; D is possibly TRBD1 (5 bases). V was pared by 9 bases and J by 4 bases, with 7 bases between. Germline V gene data show CDR1 as SNHLY and CDR2 as FYNNEI. This CDR3 is built from 11 residues. The CDR3 DNA reads as TGTGCCAGTGGGGGGAATCAGCCCCAGCATTTT. It yields the protein CASGGNQPQHF.

This chain joins TRBV6-2 or TRBV6-3 and TRBJ1-1; unclear D gene. Trimming took 5 bases from V and 4 from J, leaving 14 bases between them. Germline loops: CDR1 MNHEY, CDR2 SVGEGT. CDR3 size: 14 residues. Written as DNA, the CDR3 is TGTGCCAGCAGTCCCCTCGTCCTGGGCACTGAAGCTTTCTTT. It specifies CASSPLVLGTEAFF.

V usage is TRBV2 and J usage is TRBJ1-2; no reliable D call. This CDR3 region has 13 residues. V was clipped by 6 bases and J by 2 bases, with 10 bases between them. Germline V gene lookup returns CDR1 SNHLY and CDR2 FYNNEI. This CDR3 reads CASRVHQNYGYTF. CDR3 in DNA: TGTGCCAGCAGAGTACACCAGAACTATGGCTACACCTTC.

The genes are TRBV10-3 and TRBJ1-5, with D unresolved. From germline, CDR1 is ENHRY and CDR2 SYGVKD. The CDR3 consists of 11 residues. V lost 11 bases and J 7 bases, leaving 12 bases between the germline ends. The CDR3 sequence is CAPLSGQPQHF. In DNA form, the CDR3 reads TGTGCCCCCCTTTCGGGGCAGCCCCAGCATTTT.

This clone came up a few times. The chain employs TRBV7-9 and TRBJ1-6; 7 bases are shared with TRBD1. This CDR3 is built from 14 residues. Unmatched junction bases numbered 5, after V lost 2 bases and J lost 10 bases. Germline assignment: CDR1 SEHNR and CDR2 FQNEAQ (reference sequence). CDR3 sequence reads: CASSLKGAVSPLHF. The CDR3 bases are TGTGCCAGCAGCTTAAAGGGGGCGGTATCACCCCTCCACTTT.

This chain uses TRBV9 with TRBJ2-1; 8 nucleotides line up with TRBD2. Looked up from germline, CDR1 is SGDLS and CDR2 is YYNGEE. V gave up 0 bases and J gave up 6 bases; unmatched junction bases: 11. CDR3 length: 17 residues. The DNA for the CDR3 is TGTGCCAGCAGCGTAGGAGTAAGGCGGGAGGAGGGCAATGAGCAGTTCTTC. It yields the protein CASSVGVRREEGNEQFF. The full variable domain, rest sourced from reference TRBV9 and TRBJ2-1, is DSGVTQTPKHLITATGQRVTLRCSPRSGDLSVYWYQQSLDQGLQFLIQYYNGEERAKGNILERFSAQQFPDLHSELNLSSLELGDSALYFCASSVGVRREEGNEQFFGPGTRLTVL.

The chain uses TRBV6-5 and TRBJ1-2; D ambiguous. The CDR3 spans 11 residues. The V gene lost 8 bases and the J gene lost 2 bases, with 6 bases spanning the gap. CDR1 MNHEY and CDR2 SVGAGI come from the germline V gene. This CDR3 reads CASGGNYGYTF. CDR3 nucleotide sequence: TGTGCCAGCGGAGGGAACTATGGCTACACCTTC.

The chain carries TRBV3-1 (or the pseudogene TRBV3-2) and TRBJ2-7; D gene unclear. CDR1 and CDR2 from the germline V gene are LGHDT and YNNKEL (reference sequence). CDR3 length: 15 amino acids. Trimming stripped 4 bases from V and 2 bases from J, with 15 bases between. CDR3 bases: TGTGCCAGCAGCCGCGGCCCTAGGGCGCCCTACGAGCAGTACTTC. Translation gives CASSRGPRAPYEQYF.

The gene calls are TRBV9 and TRBJ2-5; weak D call: TRBD1 (5 bases). There are 14 residues in the CDR3. Trimming shortened V by 2 bases and J by 1 base, and 9 bases separated the two germline ends. Germline lookup yields CDR1 SGDLS and CDR2 YYNGEE. The CDR3 nucleotides read TGTGCCAGCAGCGTCCAGGGTATCCAAGAGACCCAGTACTTC. This translates into CASSVQGIQETQYF.

The V gene is TRBV6-5, the J gene TRBJ1-2; 7 bases are shared with TRBD1. Losses at the gene ends were 5 bases for V and 5 bases for J; bases not matched to a gene: 8. Germline values: CDR1 MNHEY, CDR2 SVGAGI. CDR3 size: 14 residues. The CDR3 DNA is TGTGCCAGCAGTAACGAACCAGGGGGATATGGCTACACCTTC. It codes for CASSNEPGGYGYTF.

The chain joins TRBV11-2 to TRBJ2-5; TRBD1 agrees at 11 bases. V shed 4 bases, J shed 5 bases, and the junction held 6 bases outside the gene matches. Germline V gene lookup returns CDR1 SGHAT and CDR2 FQNNGV. The CDR3 loop spans 15 amino acids. CDR3 sequence (DNA): TGTGCCAGCAGCTCTTGGACAGGGGGCTTGGAGACCCAGTACTTC. It is translated as CASSSWTGGLETQYF.